The 22 T cell receptor beta chains listed next were all sequenced from one sample in a study of T cell responses to AZD1222 COVID-19 vaccine. Here immunoSEQ multiplex PCR was the method, and the copy in TCRdb shows in-frame clones only, minus some. The sample records 100,000 or so clones, around nine tenths being singletons. The sample was peripheral blood, taken on day 0 of AZD1222 vaccination. These receptors were collected from an adult in good health.

The chain couples TRBV18 to TRBJ1-4; 9 nucleotides line up with TRBD1. Germline V gene sequence: CDR1 KGHSH, CDR2 LQKENI. The CDR3 totals 15 residues. After removal of 3 bases from V and 6 bases from J, the junction contained 5 bases not matched to a gene. The CDR3 DNA sequence: TGTGCCAGCTCACCTTCCGGGACAGGGTATGAAAAACTGTTTTTT. Protein sequence: CASSPSGTGYEKLFF.

This sequence joins TRBV7-2 and TRBJ1-2; 8 nucleotides match TRBD1. Germline V gene data show CDR1 as SGHTA and CDR2 as FQGNSA. CDR3 length: 14 residues. V was clipped by 7 bases and J by 8 bases; unmatched bases: 12. CDR3 region: CASTPRQGAWGYTF. CDR3 DNA: TGTGCCAGCACCCCCAGGCAGGGGGCATGGGGCTACACCTTC. The complete variable domain, with remaining parts taken from reference TRBV7-2 and TRBJ1-2, reads GAGVSQSPSNKVTEKGKDVELRCDPISGHTALYWYRQSLGQGLEFLIYFQGNSAPDKSGLPSDRFSAERTGGSVSTLTIQRTQQEDSAVYLCASTPRQGAWGYTFGSGTRLTVV.

The chain links TRBV5-6 to TRBJ2-6; D gene unclear. V was trimmed by 0 bases and J by 0 bases, leaving 7 bases between them. The CDR3 is 16 residues long. From germline, CDR1 is SGHDT and CDR2 YYEEEE. As DNA, the CDR3 is TGTGCCAGCAGCTTGGTTGGGGACTCTGGGGCCAACGTCCTGACTTTC. This encodes CASSLVGDSGANVLTF. The variable domain in full, with the rest retrieved from reference TRBV5-6 and TRBJ2-6, is DAGVTQSPTHLIKTRGQQVTLRCSPKSGHDTVSWYQQALGQGPQFIFQYYEEEERQRGNFPDRFSGHQFPNYSSELNVNALLLGDSALYLCASSLVGDSGANVLTFGAGSRLTVL.

The chain couples TRBV18 to TRBJ1-1; D is unresolved. V lost 3 bases, J lost 1 base, and 12 bases lay in between. The CDR3 spans 15 residues. Germline CDR1 is KGHSH and CDR2 is LQKENI. In DNA form, the CDR3 reads TGTGCCAGCTCACCGAGTAACATCCAGAACACTGAAGCTTTCTTT. As protein: CASSPSNIQNTEAFF.

This rearrangement joins TRBV5-6 to TRBJ1-5, with 7 bases identical to TRBD1. Germline CDR1 reads SGHDT; CDR2 reads YYEEEE. The CDR3 consists of 15 residues. V trimming: 5 bases; J trimming: 0 bases; junction bases outside the gene matches: 5. The CDR3 here is CASRRGQYSNQPQHF. The CDR3 DNA sequence: TGTGCCAGCAGACGGGGACAGTATAGCAATCAGCCCCAGCATTTT.

This clone appeared once. J is TRBJ1-2 and V is TRBV6-5, with no clear D. The CDR3 totals 13 residues. CDR1 and CDR2 from the germline V gene are MNHEY and SVGAGI. V was clipped by 4 bases and J by 4 bases, with 10 bases between them. In DNA, the CDR3 is TGTGCCAGCAGTTCACCCAGGAGCTATGGCTACACCTTC. This gives the protein CASSSPRSYGYTF.

Only one count was recorded for this clone. V is TRBV11-2 and J is TRBJ1-2; no firm D call. Trimming left V 1 base short and J 2 bases short, with 8 bases between. Germline lookup yields CDR1 SGHAT and CDR2 FQNNGV. This CDR3 has 14 residues. CDR3 residues: CASSLALRNYGYTF. The DNA of the CDR3 is TGTGCCAGCAGCTTAGCGCTGCGGAACTATGGCTACACCTTC.

V usage is TRBV3-1 (or the pseudogene TRBV3-2) and J usage is TRBJ2-3, with 11 bases identical to TRBD1. Looked up from germline, CDR1 is LGHDT and CDR2 is YNNKEL (reference sequence). This CDR3 has 15 residues. Trimming cost V 3 bases and J 4 bases; bases outside gene matches: 3. Here the CDR3 DNA reads TGTGCCAGCAGCCAGGGACAGGGGGTGGCAGATACGCAGTATTTT. Translating gives CASSQGQGVADTQYF.

V usage is TRBV4-3 and J usage is TRBJ1-2; 10 bases align to TRBD1. CDR1 LGHNA and CDR2 YSLEER come from the germline V gene. V shed 0 bases and J 4 bases; nucleotides not matched to a gene: 5. The CDR3 has 16 amino acids. This CDR3 reads CASSQDGTGDAYGYTF. CDR3 sequence (DNA): TGCGCCAGCAGCCAAGACGGGACAGGGGACGCCTATGGCTACACCTTC.

The gene calls are TRBV27 and TRBJ2-5; perhaps TRBD2 as D (6 bases). The CDR3 has 13 residues. Germline CDR1 reads MNHEY; CDR2 reads SMNVEV (reference sequence). Trimming cost V 9 bases and J 1 base, with 12 bases left between them. The CDR3 here is CASRPGGQETQYF. CDR3 sequence (DNA): TGTGCCAGTCGCCCCGGGGGCCAAGAGACCCAGTACTTC.

The rearrangement links TRBV28 to TRBJ1-4, with a possible D match to TRBD1 (5 bases). V lost 6 bases and J lost 7, with 6 bases in between. The CDR3 length is 11 residues. Germline V gives CDR1 MDHEN, CDR2 SYDVKM. CDR3 nucleotides: TGTGCCAGCAGGGGGCGTGAAAAACTGTTTTTT. It yields the protein CASRGREKLFF.

This sequence joins TRBV5-6 and TRBJ2-2, with 9 bases aligning to TRBD1. CDR1 and CDR2 from the germline V gene are SGHDT and YYEEEE. This CDR3 is built from 15 residues. V lost 2 bases to trimming and J lost 3 bases; unmatched junction nucleotides: 2. The CDR3 nucleotides read TGTGCCAGCAGCTTTGGGACAGGGTACACCGGGGAGCTGTTTTTT. Encoded protein: CASSFGTGYTGELFF.

The genes are TRBV7-9 and TRBJ1-1; 9 bases are a match to TRBD1. The CDR3 has 15 residues. Germline CDR1 is SEHNR and CDR2 is FQNEAQ (reference sequence). V lost 5 bases and J lost 2; bases outside the gene matches: 6. The CDR3 nucleotides read TGTGCCAGCAGCCCACAACAGGGGGCTAACACTGAAGCTTTCTTT. Its translation: CASSPQQGANTEAFF.

The genes are TRBV28 and TRBJ1-2, with D perhaps matching TRBD1 (6 bases). Germline values: CDR1 MDHEN, CDR2 SYDVKM. Trimming removed 6 bases at V and 0 bases at J, with 20 bases between. There are 17 residues in the CDR3. DNA of the CDR3: TGTGCCAGCAGCACCTTCAGGGACACACTTTCTAACTATGGCTACACCTTC. Amino acid sequence: CASSTFRDTLSNYGYTF.

This chain uses TRBV2 with TRBJ1-1; D gene ambiguous. CDR3 length: 15 amino acids. Trimming took 2 bases from V and 5 from J, leaving 15 bases between them. Germline CDR1 SNHLY, CDR2 FYNNEI. CDR3 sequence reads: CASSERAWGETEAFF. In nucleotides, the CDR3 is TGTGCCAGCAGTGAAAGGGCGTGGGGAGAGACTGAAGCTTTCTTT. The full variable domain, completed using reference TRBV2 and TRBJ1-1, is EPEVTQTPSHQVTQMGQEVILRCVPISNHLYFYWYRQILGQKVEFLVSFYNNEISEKSEIFDDQFSVERPDGSNFTLKIRSTKLEDSAMYFCASSERAWGETEAFFGQGTRLTVV.

This clone is deemed medium-sized. The chain uses TRBV3-1 (or the pseudogene TRBV3-2) and TRBJ2-1; D is ambiguous. Trimming cost V 4 bases and J 6 bases, with 4 bases left between them. Germline V CDR1 and CDR2: LGHDT, YNNKEL (reference sequence). The CDR3 is 11 amino acids. CDR3 sequence (DNA): TGTGCCAGCAGCCTGTTCAATGAGCAGTTCTTC. Amino acid sequence: CASSLFNEQFF.

The chain is built from TRBV6-4 and TRBJ1-1; 8 positions match TRBD1. The CDR3 runs 17 residues. Germline CDR1 MRHNA, CDR2 SNTAGT. Trimming cost V 0 bases and J 0 bases; bases outside gene matches: 6. This chain's CDR3 is CASSDSDGQGMNTEAFF. The CDR3 region has the DNA TGTGCCAGCAGTGACTCGGACGGACAGGGAATGAACACTGAAGCTTTCTTT.

The chain links TRBV28 to TRBJ1-2; D is unclear. V lost 9 bases and J 1 base, leaving 12 bases between the germline ends. This CDR3 contains 13 residues. Germline V gene lookup returns CDR1 MDHEN and CDR2 SYDVKM. The DNA for the CDR3 is TGTGCCAGTTCGGACGGATTTAACTATGGCTACACCTTC. As protein: CASSDGFNYGYTF.

The chain combines TRBV7-9 with TRBJ1-3, with a possible D match to TRBD1 (5 bases). The CDR3 has 15 residues. The V gene lost 1 base and the J gene lost 0 bases, with 7 bases spanning the gap. Germline V CDR1 and CDR2: SEHNR, FQNEAQ (reference sequence). CDR3 DNA: TGTGCCAGCAGCTTAGTGGGGGTCTCTGGAAACACCATATATTTT. Protein sequence: CASSLVGVSGNTIYF.

V and J are TRBV19 and TRBJ2-1; D is perhaps TRBD2 (6 bases). The V and J ends lost 6 bases and 5 bases respectively, with 11 bases between them. Germline lookup yields CDR1 LNHDA and CDR2 SQIVND (reference sequence). This CDR3 is 13 amino acids long. CDR3 coding DNA: TGTGCCAGTAGAGCGGGTCAGGACAATGAGCAGTTCTTC. Translated: CASRAGQDNEQFF. The full variable domain, completed using reference TRBV19 and TRBJ2-1, is DGGITQSPKYLFRKEGQNVTLSCEQNLNHDAMYWYRQDPGQGLRLIYYSQIVNDFQKGDIAEGYSVSREKKESFPLTVTSAQKNPTAFYLCASRAGQDNEQFFGPGTRLTVL.

The chain carries TRBV18 and TRBJ1-5; unclear D gene. Germline assignment: CDR1 KGHSH and CDR2 LQKENI. Trimming removed 3 bases from V and 3 bases from J, with 12 bases in between. This CDR3 region has 15 residues. In DNA, the CDR3 is TGTGCCAGCTCACCGAACACGGGGAACAATCAGCCCCAGCATTTT. Protein: CASSPNTGNNQPQHF.

CDR3 region: CATSRDLGFMRPRNYGYTF. CDR3 nucleotides: TGTGCCACCAGCAGAGATCTAGGGTTTATGCGGCCGCGTAACTATGGCTACACCTTC. This chain joins TRBV15 and TRBJ1-2; no reliable D call. The CDR3 is 19 amino acids. CDR1 and CDR2 from the germline V gene are LNHNV and YYDKDF (reference sequence). The V end lost 0 bases, the J end lost 1 base, and 21 bases lay between the germline ends.